The clone carrying this T cell receptor (beta chain) showed up many times. Preparation of the TCRbeta library was carried out with unique molecular identifiers. TCRdb re-called the PCR reads with MiXCR, one entry per CDR3 protein. The sample includes 200,000 to 250,000 distinct CDR3 sequences, roughly 8.2% seen only once; the top ten take almost 6.5%. This specimen belongs to a study of T-cell reconstitution after alpha-beta-depleted transplantation in children. V was shortened by 3 bases and J by 5 bases, with 16 bases between the two germline ends. The CDR3 is 15 amino acids. The sample was PBMCs, mostly from graft donor cells, taken 180 days after TCRalphabeta/CD19-depleted stem cell transplant. The chain joins TRBV12-3 or TRBV12-4 to TRBJ2-5; no reliable D call. This clonotype was obtained from a male patient aged 10-17 years who had a stem cell transplant for acute lymphoblastic leukemia, so the T cells may come from the graft donor. Here the CDR3 reads CASSFHWPSTETQYF. In DNA, the CDR3 is TGTGCCAGCAGTTTTCACTGGCCCAGCACGGAGACCCAGTACTTC.